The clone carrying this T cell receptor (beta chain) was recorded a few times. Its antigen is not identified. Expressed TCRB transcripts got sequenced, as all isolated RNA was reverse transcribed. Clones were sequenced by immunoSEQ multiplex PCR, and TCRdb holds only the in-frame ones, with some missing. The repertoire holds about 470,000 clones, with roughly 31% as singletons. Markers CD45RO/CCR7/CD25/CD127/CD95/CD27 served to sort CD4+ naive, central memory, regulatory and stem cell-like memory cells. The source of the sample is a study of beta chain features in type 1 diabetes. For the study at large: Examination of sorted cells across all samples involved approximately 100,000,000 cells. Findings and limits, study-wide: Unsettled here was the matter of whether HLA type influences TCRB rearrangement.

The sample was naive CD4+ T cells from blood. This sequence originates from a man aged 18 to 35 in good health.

DNA for the CDR3: TGCGCCAGCAGCGATGACAGGCTTGGCTCTGGGGCCAACGTCCTGACTTTC. Translated, it gives CASSDDRLGSGANVLTF. This chain uses TRBV5-1 with TRBJ2-6, with D perhaps matching TRBD1 (6 bases). The CDR3 sequence is 17 residues long. Germline assignment: CDR1 SGHRS and CDR2 YFSETQ. V was clipped by 4 bases and J by 0 bases, with 14 bases between them.